This T cell receptor (beta chain) came from a study of OX40 agonist ivuxolimab in advanced cancers. Study context: Patients received ivuxolimab, an agonistic anti-OX40 (CD134) antibody. With a range of roughly 23 to 85, age averaged approximately 55 years, and nearly 85% were male.

Findings and caveats of the study: Dosing at 0.1 to 3.0 mg/kg was accompanied by clonal expansion of CD4+ and CD8+ blood T cells by week 6.

Autoimmune disease history or systemic immunosuppression disqualified patients. Germline loops: CDR1 MNHNS, CDR2 SASEGT. V trimming: 5 bases; J trimming: 4 bases; junction bases outside the gene matches: 2. CDR3 size: 14 residues. Only in-frame clones appear in the TCRdb table, and some are missing; sequencing was by immunoSEQ multiplex PCR. The sample carries approximately 80,000 clones, about 93% recorded once. A word on this clone: What it binds is unknown.

This receptor was identified in an adult with an advanced solid tumor such as melanoma, head and neck, liver or kidney cancer. The V and J genes are TRBV6-1 and TRBJ1-4; 9 bases agree with TRBD1. The sample here was CD4+ or CD8+ T cells sorted from blood, taken in a trial of the OX40 agonist ivuxolimab. This chain's CDR3 is CASSLGQGNEKLFF. DNA of the CDR3: TGTGCCAGCAGTTTGGGACAGGGTAATGAAAAACTGTTTTTT.